The 22 T cell receptor beta chains presented below share a single source sample, sequenced in a study of post-analysis software for immune sequencing data. Unique molecular identifiers featured in each of the TCR beta cDNA libraries. TCRdb passed the PCR reads through MiXCR, listing each CDR3 protein once. The table lists hundreds of thousands of distinct CDR3 sequences, around 27% of them singletons, with around 0.56% in the top ten. Study-level results: There were about five TRBV segments more frequent in patients than controls, and TRBV5-6, TRBV5-1 and TRBV20-1 were among them.

No antigen has been assigned to these receptors. Sequencing was done on a sample of blood. These receptors came from a girl aged 5-17 years with multiple sclerosis.

Points on this clonotype: Its ends do not fully match the called genes, so a read error is possible. The chain uses TRBV27 and TRBJ1-5, with no clear D. There are 13 residues in the CDR3. Germline V gives CDR1 MNHEY, CDR2 SMNVEV (reference sequence). CDR3: CACSLGRNQPQHF. CDR3 DNA sequence: TGTGCCTGCAGTTTAGGTCGCAATCAGCCCCAGCATTTT.

This clonotype came up a few times. This sequence joins TRBV3-1 and TRBJ1-1; no reliable D call. CDR3 length equals 15 residues. Trimming pared 9 bases from V and 0 bases from J, leaving 17 bases between. Germline V lookup: CDR1 LGHDT, CDR2 YNNKEL (reference sequence). In nucleotides, the CDR3 is TGTGCCAGTTCCACCCCACGGATCATGAACACTGAAGCTTTCTTT. Translation gives CASSTPRIMNTEAFF. The full variable domain, completed using reference TRBV3-1 and TRBJ1-1, is DTAVSQTPKYLVTQMGNDKSIKCEQNLGHDTMYWYKQDSKKFLKIMFSYNNKELIINETVPNRFSPKSPDKAHLNLHINSLELGDSAVYFCASSTPRIMNTEAFFGQGTRLTVV.

This clonotype was seen a few times. V gene TRBV15 combines with J gene TRBJ2-5, with 8 bases aligning to TRBD2. The trim removed 2 bases at V and 11 bases at J, leaving 10 bases unmatched. Per germline, CDR1 LNHNV and CDR2 YYDKDF (reference sequence). The CDR3 is made up of 14 amino acids. CDR3 DNA sequence: TGTGCCACCAGCAGAAGATCGTCCGGGGGGGAGCAGTACTTC. This sequence encodes CATSRRSSGGEQYF.

In this sample, this clonotype turned up many times. The chain links TRBV29-1 to TRBJ2-3, with 7 positions matching TRBD1. The germline gives CDR1 SQVTM, CDR2 ANQGSEA. This CDR3 contains 14 residues. Trimming removed 4 bases from V and 5 bases from J; junction bases left unmatched: 9. Here the CDR3 reads CSVGRTGVVDTQYF. The CDR3 nucleotides read TGCAGCGTTGGCCGAACAGGGGTGGTAGATACGCAGTATTTT.

The chain employs TRBV28 and TRBJ1-2; the D gene is possibly TRBD1 (5 bases). The CDR3 runs to 14 residues. Germline CDR1 is MDHEN and CDR2 is SYDVKM. Deletions cut 10 bases from V and 4 bases from J, with 19 bases between. The CDR3 protein is CAISLTGVGYGYTF. CDR3 bases: TGTGCCATCTCCCTAACGGGGGTAGGCTATGGCTACACCTTC.

In this sample, this clonotype turned up a few times. The chain combines TRBV9 with TRBJ2-1, with 14 bases that match TRBD2. V was clipped by 4 bases and J by 8 bases; unmatched bases: 8. Looked up from germline, CDR1 is SGDLS and CDR2 is YYNGEE. The CDR3 totals 16 residues. In nucleotides, the CDR3 is TGTGCCAGCAGCTCGACTAGCGGGAGGGATCTATATGAGCAGTTCTTC. This gives the protein CASSSTSGRDLYEQFF.

The rearrangement uses TRBV14 and TRBJ2-3; no clear D gene. This CDR3 spans 16 amino acids. Germline V lookup: CDR1 SGHDN, CDR2 FVKESK. V dropped 0 bases and J dropped 6 bases, with 16 bases sitting between them. The CDR3 DNA sequence: TGTGCCAGCAGCCAAGATCCAGAGTTCCTAACCGATACGCAGTATTTT. It specifies CASSQDPEFLTDTQYF.

This chain joins TRBV10-3 and TRBJ2-7; weak D call: TRBD1 (5 bases). Trimming removed 3 bases from V and 2 bases from J, with 17 bases in between. CDR1 is ENHRY, CDR2 SYGVKD, per germline. The CDR3 sequence is 16 residues long. As DNA, the CDR3 is TGTGCCATCAGTGAAGCGCAGGGAACTATTACCTACGAGCAGTACTTC. Translation gives CAISEAQGTITYEQYF.

This clonotype was seen ten or more times. The chain uses TRBV20-1 and TRBJ2-4, with D unclear. Per the germline V gene, CDR1 is DFQATT and CDR2 is SNEGSKA (reference sequence). The CDR3 consists of 17 residues. V lost 2 bases, J lost 0 bases, and 17 bases lay in between. CDR3 amino acids: CSARPLGTTAAKNIQYF. The CDR3 DNA is TGCAGTGCTAGACCACTCGGAACCACAGCAGCCAAAAACATTCAGTACTTC.

This clonotype showed up many times. This chain uses TRBV29-1 with TRBJ2-3; D gene ambiguous. Trimming shortened V by 6 bases and J by 3 bases, and 7 bases separated the two germline ends. From germline, CDR1 is SQVTM and CDR2 ANQGSEA. The CDR3 extends over 11 amino acids. The CDR3 region has the DNA TGCAGCGTAAAAAGGACAGATACGCAGTATTTT. It encodes CSVKRTDTQYF.

This clonotype was observed a few times. The chain is built from TRBV10-3 and TRBJ2-1, with 7 bases identical to TRBD2. The CDR3 spans 11 residues. From germline, CDR1 is ENHRY and CDR2 SYGVKD. The trim removed 7 bases at V and 13 bases at J, leaving 7 bases unmatched. CDR3: CAITGGGVQFF. For the CDR3, the DNA is TGTGCCATCACCGGTGGGGGGGTCCAGTTCTTC.

This clonotype came up a few times. The chain couples TRBV20-1 to TRBJ2-1; D is perhaps TRBD2 (6 bases). The CDR3 contains 15 residues. V dropped 7 bases and J dropped 3 bases, with 19 bases sitting between them. The germline gives CDR1 DFQATT, CDR2 SNEGSKA (reference sequence). The CDR3 DNA reads TGCAGTGTCTTTAGCGGAGGAGACAGCTACAATGAGCAGTTCTTC. It is translated as CSVFSGGDSYNEQFF.

The genes are TRBV7-9 and TRBJ1-5, with a tentative D call TRBD1 (5 bases). The CDR3 totals 15 residues. Between the trimmed V and J ends, which lost 1 base and 6 bases, there was a span of 13 bases. Germline V gene lookup returns CDR1 SEHNR and CDR2 FQNEAQ (reference sequence). CDR3 protein: CASSLGGVGPQPQHF. In DNA form, the CDR3 reads TGTGCCAGCAGCTTAGGGGGGGTCGGACCTCAGCCCCAGCATTTT.

The V gene is TRBV5-1, the J gene TRBJ2-3, with 9 bases matching TRBD2. CDR1 and CDR2 (germline): SGHRS, YFSETQ. V was clipped by 0 bases and J by 4 bases; unmatched bases: 3. This CDR3 has 15 amino acids. The CDR3 bases are TGCGCCAGCAGCTTGGTAGCGGGAGCTGCAGATACGCAGTATTTT. It yields the protein CASSLVAGAADTQYF.

This clonotype was counted once. A much larger clone lies one base from this, so it may be a read error. This chain links TRBV29-1 with TRBJ2-7, with 7 bases identical to TRBD2. The CDR3 has 14 amino acids. Unmatched junction bases numbered 9, after V lost 5 bases and J lost 2 bases. Germline CDR1 SQVTM, CDR2 ANQGSEA. Here the CDR3 DNA reads TGCAGCGTTTGGCGGGAGAGCAACCCCTACGAGCAGTACTTC. Its translation: CSVWRESNPYEQYF.

Comment on this clonotype: One end of the junction fails to match germline, which may point to a read error. The CDR3 DNA sequence: TGTGCTAGTGGTTTGGTAGGGGAGATCGATAAGCAGTATTTT. Protein product: CASGLVGEIDKQYF. The chain employs TRBV12-5 and TRBJ2-3; either TRBD1 or TRBD2 may supply D (5 bases each). This CDR3 spans 14 amino acids. The germline CDR1 and CDR2 sequences are LGHNT and FRNRAP.

As for this clonotype: The junction departs from the called germline gene at one end, perhaps through a read error. This chain links TRBV20-1 with TRBJ2-3, with 11 bases matching TRBD2. The CDR3 loop spans 20 amino acids. Germline assignment: CDR1 DFQATT and CDR2 SNEGSKA (reference sequence). CDR3 bases: TGCAGTGCTAGAGATCCCTATTACTTGTTAGCGGGAGGGTACACAGATGCGCAGTATTTT. This translates into CSARDPYYLLAGGYTDAQYF.

This clonotype was observed many times. This chain joins TRBV28 and TRBJ2-1, with D hard to call. This CDR3 has 11 residues. Trimming removed 8 bases at V and 7 bases at J, with 9 bases between. CDR1 is MDHEN, CDR2 SYDVKM, per germline. CDR3 nucleotide sequence: TGTGCCAGCTCACCTGGGAATGAGCAGTTCTTC. Translated: CASSPGNEQFF.

The CDR3 DNA reads as TGCAGCGCCCTCAATAACACCGGGGAGCTGTTTTTT. Translated, it gives CSALNNTGELFF. The chain recombines TRBV29-1 with TRBJ2-2; the D is unclear. Looked up from germline, CDR1 is SQVTM and CDR2 is ANQGSEA. V lost 7 bases, J lost 2 bases, and 8 bases lay in between. This CDR3 comprises 12 residues.

This clonotype has a handful of counts. This chain links TRBV20-1 with TRBJ2-3, with unresolved D. Germline V lookup: CDR1 DFQATT, CDR2 SNEGSKA (reference sequence). The V and J ends lost 4 bases and 0 bases respectively, with 17 bases between them. This CDR3 contains 16 residues. The CDR3, as DNA: TGCAGTGCTACTAGTCCTTCGGGTTTTAGCACAGATACGCAGTATTTT. This gives the protein CSATSPSGFSTDTQYF.

V and J are TRBV6-1 and TRBJ1-5, with TRBD1 matching over 8 bases. Germline V CDR1 and CDR2: MNHNS, SASEGT. V dropped 7 bases and J dropped 2; count of bases not matched to a gene: 7. The CDR3 contains 15 residues. Written as DNA, the CDR3 is TGTGCCAGCAATGGACAGGGCTCGGGCAATCAGCCCCAGCATTTT. Translated, it gives CASNGQGSGNQPQHF.

This chain uses TRBV27 with TRBJ1-6; D call uncertain. V dropped 7 bases and J dropped 0 bases, with 10 bases sitting between them. Germline V CDR1 and CDR2: MNHEY, SMNVEV (reference sequence). This CDR3 spans 15 amino acids. Here the CDR3 reads CASTLVGSYNSPLHF. CDR3 DNA: TGTGCCAGCACCTTAGTCGGCTCCTATAATTCACCCCTCCACTTT.